Sequencing of this T cell receptor (beta chain) was carried out in a study of blood T cell repertoires in COVID-19 (TCRdb year 2020). For the wider study: Samples covering the acute and convalescent phases of COVID-19 were provided by collaborators in the United States, Italy and Spain. The prospective study material was composed of cDNA or gDNA derived from T cells, B-cell-depleted T cells, or PBMCs. The dataset comprised deeply sampled blood TCRbeta repertoires from subjects exposed to, actively infected with, or recovered from COVID-19. The repertoires were released in a freely available public database meant as a resource for research on the immune response to SARS-CoV-2. Samples were obtained from the ongoing ImmuneRACE study (first 160 participants) and from over 1,000 subjects provided by 6 global collaborators. The sample metadata nearly always contained a de-identified subject ID, COVID-19 status, age in years and sex. HLA class I and class II types, where available, came from metadata supplied by the sample provider rather than from assay-based typing.

CDR1 SGHRS and CDR2 YFSETQ were looked up in the germline V gene. The CDR3 starts with the cysteine, ends with the phenylalanine, and has 16 residues. Of all the DNA, just the CDR3 is kept, 48 bases in frame from base 1. The V end gives up 4 bases and the J end 7 bases, leaving 11 bases in the junction not matched to a gene. The immunoSEQ Assay, a bias-controlled multiplex PCR, was used to amplify TCRbeta CDR3 regions from genomic DNA. Regarding the original processing steps: Nucleated cell counts per sample were estimated from amplification of reference gene primers within the assay. To quantify the absolute abundance of each unique TCRbeta CDR3 rearrangement, sequence reads were collapsed and filtered. For each sample, productive Simpson clonality was calculated as the square root of Simpson's diversity index over productive rearrangements. Entries here come from immuneACCESS through TCRdb and include only in-frame sequences with V and J called. Some clones fail to appear in such tables; in the studies checked, an unresolved V gene covers under half of the shortfall, and the cause of the remainder is unknown. V and J calls and clone size are copied from that table; D and trimming were computed from the DNA. This sample comprises tens of thousands of clones, roughly 91% of them detected only once. The ten top clones hold around a tenth of the sample.

With respect to this clone: What antigen it recognizes has not been identified. No base quality information exists; no much larger clone differs at one position.

Whole blood was collected in K2EDTA tubes by collaborating institutions according to the institutions' own protocols. For TCRbeta analysis, collaborators shipped samples in one of three forms: frozen whole blood, isolated PBMCs, or DNA extracted from either of those sample types. General conclusions and limits of the study: The amount of clinical and demographic metadata varied by source and participant and was provided uncurated.

The chain uses TRBV5-1 and TRBJ1-4; 9 middle bases align to TRBD1. The sample taken for sequencing was peripheral blood. This TCR was recovered from a man aged 50 to 60 with active COVID-19. The CDR3 reads CASSPGPDRGGEKLFF. In nucleotide form, the sequence is TGCGCCAGCAGCCCAGGCCCGGACAGGGGTGGTGAAAAACTGTTTTTT. Outside the CDR3, residues come from the reference TRBV5-1 and TRBJ1-4 proteins, so the full variable domain is: KAGVTQTPRYLIKTRGQQVTLSCSPISGHRSVSWYQQTPGQGLQFLFEYFSETQRNKGNFPGRFSGRQFSNSRSEMNVSTLELGDSALYLCASSPGPDRGGEKLFFGSGTQLSVL.